One and the same sample provided the 25 T cell receptor beta chains below, sequenced in a study of molecular identifiers for immune sequencing clone quantification. MiXCR was run by TCRdb on the PCR reads, yielding one entry per CDR3 protein. Seen here are 490,000 or so distinct CDR3 sequences, 25% observed once, and the top ten hold around 0.76%. The material sequenced was naive CD8+ T cells from blood, with Jurkat cell RNA spiked in. As to subset: FACS-sorted CD8+CD4-CCR7+CD45RA+ naive T cells. The receptor set was obtained from a human donor in good health. Some libraries in this study had Jurkat cell RNA spiked in.

This chain joins TRBV7-9 and TRBJ2-7; TRBD1 matches at 9 bases. Germline V gene sequence: CDR1 SEHNR, CDR2 FQNEAQ (reference sequence). V lost 5 bases and J lost 2; bases outside the gene matches: 10. The length of the CDR3 is 16 residues. The CDR3 DNA reads as TGTGCCAGCAGCCTCTCGGGACAGGGCCGTGCCTACGAGCAGTACTTC. Amino acid sequence: CASSLSGQGRAYEQYF.

This clonotype was counted ten times or more. The chain recombines TRBV6-6 with TRBJ2-3, with no clear D. V was cut by 10 bases and J by 0 bases, with 8 bases left in between. The CDR3 is made up of 12 amino acids. CDR1 MNHNY and CDR2 SVGAGI come from the germline V gene (reference sequence). CDR3 nucleotide sequence: TGTGCCACCGACCCTAGCACAGATACGCAGTATTTT. Its protein product is CATDPSTDTQYF.

The sample holds many counts of this clonotype. CDR3 in DNA: TGCGCCAGCAGTCAATCGAGAGTAAGGGCTGATACGCAGTATTTT. This codes for CASSQSRVRADTQYF. The J gene is TRBJ2-3, the V gene TRBV23-1; D remains ambiguous. TRBV23-1 falls under the ORF class, with uncertain function. This CDR3 has 15 amino acids. The ends were cut back, 0 bases at V and 6 bases at J, with 13 bases in the middle.

Many counts were recorded for this clonotype. The J gene is TRBJ2-3, the V gene TRBV29-1; TRBD2 aligns across 9 bases. The trim removed 6 bases at V and 4 bases at J, leaving 8 bases unmatched. The CDR3 contains 14 residues. CDR1 and CDR2 from the germline V gene are SQVTM and ANQGSEA. The CDR3 nucleotides read TGCAGCGTCGATCTGGCGGGGGGGCCAGATACGCAGTATTTT. Translated: CSVDLAGGPDTQYF.

This clonotype was found a few times. The chain's CDR3 is CASSFRDGAYGELFF. CDR3 coding DNA: TGTGCCAGCAGCTTCCGGGACGGTGCTTATGGAGAACTGTTTTTT. The chain recombines TRBV7-8 with TRBJ1-4; TRBD1 is a possible D gene (5 bases). CDR1 is SGHVS and CDR2 is FQNEAQ in the germline V gene. V lost 3 bases and J 12 bases, leaving 20 bases between the germline ends. The CDR3 runs to 15 residues. Combining the CDR3 with reference TRBV7-8 and TRBJ1-4 gives the whole variable domain GAGVSQSPRYKVAKRGQDVALRCDPISGHVSLFWYQQALGQGPEFLTYFQNEAQLDKSGLPSDRFFAERPEGSVSTLKIQRTQQEDSAVYLCASSFRDGAYGELFFGSGTQLSVL.

The J gene is TRBJ2-1, the V gene TRBV19, with 15 bases that match TRBD2. This CDR3 comprises 17 residues. J gave up 5 bases and V 3 bases, and 5 bases lay outside the gene matches. Germline values: CDR1 LNHDA, CDR2 SQIVND (reference sequence). DNA for the CDR3: TGTGCCAGTAGTATCGGACTAGCGGGAGGGCCTAACAATGAGCAGTTCTTC. Protein: CASSIGLAGGPNNEQFF.

The chain combines TRBV12-3 or TRBV12-4 with TRBJ1-2; 7 bases fit TRBD1. CDR3 length: 14 residues. Unmatched junction bases numbered 8, after V lost 3 bases and J lost 7 bases. The CDR3: CASSFVGQAGGYTF. CDR3 bases: TGTGCCAGCAGTTTTGTCGGACAGGCGGGTGGCTACACCTTC.

This chain links TRBV28 with TRBJ1-1; TRBD1 is a possible D gene (5 bases). Deletions cut 5 bases from V and 4 bases from J, with 20 bases between. The CDR3 length is 16 residues. The germline V gene has CDR1 MDHEN and CDR2 SYDVKM. CDR3 bases: TGTGCCAGCAGTCCCGTGCGGGGGGATAGAAGCACTGAAGCTTTCTTT. Its protein product is CASSPVRGDRSTEAFF.

Only one count was recorded for this clonotype. A read error may explain this, as a much larger clone is one base away. CDR3 DNA sequence: TGTGCCAGCGGCCCTTTAAAGGACTTAACAGATACGCAGTATTTT. This codes for CASGPLKDLTDTQYF. The chain joins TRBV7-9 to TRBJ2-3, with a possible D match to TRBD2 (5 bases). In germline, CDR1 is SEHNR, CDR2 FQNEAQ (reference sequence). The CDR3 has 15 amino acids. V lost 8 bases, J lost 3 bases, and 18 bases lay in between.

The rearrangement joins TRBV4-3 to TRBJ2-7; perhaps TRBD1 as D (5 bases). Per germline, CDR1 LGHNA and CDR2 YSLEER. CDR3 length: 15 residues. V was clipped by 11 bases and J by 9 bases, with 29 bases between them. CDR3 bases: TGCGCCCGCCGCCAAACCTGGGGTGGGGCCTCCGGGCAGTACTTC. Its protein is CARRQTWGGASGQYF.

This clonotype occurred many times. The CDR3 nucleotides are TGTGCCAGCAGTTCACCCGGGATAGCGCCAACTAATGAAAAACTGTTTTTT. It codes for CASSSPGIAPTNEKLFF. The V call is TRBV6-6, the J call TRBJ1-4; D not resolved. The germline CDR1 and CDR2 sequences are MNHNY and SVGAGI (reference sequence). CDR3 size: 17 residues. V lost 4 bases, J lost 0 bases, and 15 bases lay in between.

This clonotype occurred a few times. The genes are TRBV21-1 and TRBJ1-5; the table calls TRBD1, which could not be checked here. TRBV21-1 is described as a pseudogene. This CDR3 is built from 14 residues. As DNA, the CDR3 is TGTGCCAGCAGCACCCGGCGTCGAGATCAGCCCCAGCATTTT. Protein: CASSTRRRDQPQHF.

This clonotype was observed a few times. The chain links TRBV28 to TRBJ1-4, with D unclear. The CDR3 length is 14 residues. V lost 7 bases and J lost 6, with 15 bases in between. Germline V CDR1 and CDR2: MDHEN, SYDVKM. In DNA, the CDR3 is TGTGCCAGCAAATTCACAGCAGTGTATGAAAAACTGTTTTTT. It yields the protein CASKFTAVYEKLFF.

This chain joins TRBV20-1 and TRBJ1-2, with 7 bases that match TRBD1. Germline V gene sequence: CDR1 DFQATT, CDR2 SNEGSKA (reference sequence). The CDR3 is made up of 16 amino acids. V trimming: 1 base; J trimming: 10 bases; junction bases outside the gene matches: 18. CDR3 DNA: TGCAGTGCTAGAGTTACCAAGAACAGGGGTACATTAGACTACACCTTC. Encoded protein: CSARVTKNRGTLDYTF.

This clonotype was observed a few times. V and J are TRBV9 and TRBJ2-7; TRBD1 is a possible D gene (7 bases). V lost 0 bases and J lost 3, with 13 bases in between. Germline-derived CDR1 and CDR2 are SGDLS and YYNGEE. The CDR3 covers 15 residues. Here the CDR3 reads CASSVGGQGGYEQYF. In nucleotides, the CDR3 is TGTGCCAGCAGCGTAGGAGGGCAGGGGGGCTACGAGCAGTACTTC.

This clonotype turned up a few times. V usage is TRBV6-2 or TRBV6-3 and J usage is TRBJ1-4; D call uncertain. V was shortened by 4 bases and J by 7 bases, with 10 bases between the two germline ends. In germline, CDR1 is MNHEY, CDR2 SVGEGT. The CDR3 extends over 13 amino acids. CDR3 protein: CASSWSSAEKLFF. The CDR3 DNA sequence: TGTGCCAGCAGTTGGAGTTCTGCTGAAAAACTGTTTTTT.

As to this clonotype: At one end the junction does not follow the germline gene, possibly because of a read error. The rearrangement links TRBV6-5 to TRBJ1-4; a weak D match, TRBD1 (5 bases). Germline V gene data show CDR1 as MNHEY and CDR2 as SVGAGI. The CDR3 totals 14 residues. Written as DNA, the CDR3 is TGTGCCAGCGGGACGGGCGTCCTGGGGGAAAAACTGGTTTTT. Protein sequence: CASGTGVLGEKLVF.

This clonotype came up many times. The chain joins TRBV19 to TRBJ2-1; D may be TRBD1 (5 bases). Germline values: CDR1 LNHDA, CDR2 SQIVND (reference sequence). Deletions cut 5 bases from V and 8 bases from J, with 7 bases between. The CDR3 consists of 11 residues. This CDR3 reads CASSQGYEQFF. CDR3 bases: TGTGCCAGTAGTCAGGGATATGAGCAGTTCTTC.

The rearrangement joins TRBV20-1 to TRBJ2-7; 10 bases agree with TRBD2. CDR3 length equals 14 residues. Trimming removed 3 bases from V and 9 bases from J; junction bases left unmatched: 11. Germline V gene sequence: CDR1 DFQATT, CDR2 SNEGSKA (reference sequence). The CDR3 nucleotides read TGCAGTGCTAGGGGGCCTAGCGGGAGTGCCGCGCAGTACTTC. Amino acid sequence: CSARGPSGSAAQYF.

The table lists this clonotype with many counts. This chain's CDR3 is CASSHPGSRGKTEAFF. CDR3 nucleotide sequence: TGCGCCAGCAGCCATCCCGGCTCACGGGGTAAGACTGAAGCTTTCTTT. This rearrangement joins TRBV4-1 to TRBJ1-1; no reliable D call. CDR3 length equals 16 residues. Per germline, CDR1 MGHRA and CDR2 YSYEKL. V lost 3 bases and J 5 bases, leaving 19 bases between the germline ends.

This clonotype was picked up a small number of times. The V and J genes are TRBV19 and TRBJ1-5, with D unresolved. The CDR3 runs 12 residues. Per germline, CDR1 LNHDA and CDR2 SQIVND (reference sequence). Between the trimmed V and J ends, which lost 5 bases and 3 bases, there was a span of 5 bases. The CDR3 DNA reads as TGTGCCAGTAGTCCGCACAATCAGCCCCAGCATTTT. Translating it yields CASSPHNQPQHF. Together with reference TRBV19 and TRBJ1-5, the CDR3 gives the full variable domain: DGGITQSPKYLFRKEGQNVTLSCEQNLNHDAMYWYRQDPGQGLRLIYYSQIVNDFQKGDIAEGYSVSREKKESFPLTVTSAQKNPTAFYLCASSPHNQPQHFGDGTRLSIL.

CDR3 sequence (DNA): TGTGCCAGCAGTAGGGTGACGGTGGATGAGCAGTTCTTC. Translated: CASSRVTVDEQFF. This chain joins TRBV11-2 and TRBJ2-1; no definite D call. CDR1 and CDR2 from the germline V gene are SGHAT and FQNNGV. V gave up 6 bases and J gave up 8 bases, with 14 bases separating them. The CDR3 spans 13 residues.

This chain uses TRBV30 with TRBJ1-6, with D possibly TRBD1 on 5 matching bases. V was clipped by 3 bases and J by 12 bases, with 12 bases between them. CDR1 GTSNPN and CDR2 SVGIG come from the germline V gene (reference sequence). This CDR3 has 12 amino acids. This chain's CDR3 is CAWREQGLPLHF. CDR3 nucleotides: TGTGCCTGGAGGGAGCAGGGTTTACCCCTCCACTTT. Filled out from reference TRBV30 and TRBJ1-6, the complete variable domain reads SQTIHQWPATLVQPVGSPLSLECTVEGTSNPNLYWYRQAAGRGLQLLFYSVGIGQISSEVPQNLSASRPQDRQFILSSKKLLLSDSGFYLCAWREQGLPLHFGNGTRLTVT.

The gene calls are TRBV27 and TRBJ2-7; D remains unclear. Trimming shortened V by 0 bases and J by 2 bases, and 14 bases separated the two germline ends. The CDR3 runs 16 residues. Germline V lookup: CDR1 MNHEY, CDR2 SMNVEV (reference sequence). CDR3 region: CASSLSTPIGPYEQYF. In nucleotides, the CDR3 is TGTGCCAGCAGTTTATCCACCCCGATAGGGCCCTACGAGCAGTACTTC.

In its sample, this clonotype was seen many times. The chain has TRBV7-2 and TRBJ2-3, with 9 bases that match TRBD2. V lost 2 bases and J lost 4; bases outside the gene matches: 7. The CDR3 length is 16 residues. The germline gives CDR1 SGHTA, CDR2 FQGNSA. The CDR3 spells CASSLRRGGVSDTQYF. CDR3 sequence (DNA): TGTGCCAGCAGCTTACGGCGGGGGGGCGTCTCAGATACGCAGTATTTT.